This TCR beta chain stems from a study of technical replicates of blood from a few donors. Germline values: CDR1 SGHTA, CDR2 FQGNSA. The junction had 17 bases not matched to a gene; V was cut back by 5 bases and J by 9 bases. This CDR3 region has 19 residues. Measured with immunoSEQ multiplex PCR; TCRdb has only the in-frame clones, and not every one. The profile shows approximately 74,000 clones, 88% of them singletons. Input material: PBMCs. The chain combines TRBV7-2 with TRBJ2-2; 14 bases line up with TRBD2. This TCR derives from a human donor in good health. Some clones in this sample may be carry-over from other donors' samples. CDR3 protein: CASSMGLAGDVVKPRELFF. DNA for the CDR3: TGTGCCAGCAGCATGGGACTAGCGGGAGATGTTGTTAAACCCAGGGAGCTGTTTTTT.